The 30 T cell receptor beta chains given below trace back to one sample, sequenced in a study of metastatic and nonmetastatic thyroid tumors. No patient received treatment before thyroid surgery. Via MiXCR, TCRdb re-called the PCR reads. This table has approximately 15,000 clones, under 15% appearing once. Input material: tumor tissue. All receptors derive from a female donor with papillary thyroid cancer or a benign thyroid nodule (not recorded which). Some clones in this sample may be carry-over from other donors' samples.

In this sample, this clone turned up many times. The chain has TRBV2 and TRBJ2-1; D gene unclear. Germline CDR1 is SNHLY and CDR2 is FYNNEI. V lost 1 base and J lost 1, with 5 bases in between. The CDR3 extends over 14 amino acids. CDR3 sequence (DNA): TGTGCCAGCAGTGAAGAGGGTTCCTACAATGAGCAGTTCTTC. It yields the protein CASSEEGSYNEQFF.

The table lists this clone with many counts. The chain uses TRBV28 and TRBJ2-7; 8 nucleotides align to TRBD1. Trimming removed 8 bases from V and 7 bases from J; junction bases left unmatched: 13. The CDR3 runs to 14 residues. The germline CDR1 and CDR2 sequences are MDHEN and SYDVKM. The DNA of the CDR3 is TGTGCCAGCCTTTGGAGTCAGGGGGCGCGTGAGCAGTACTTC. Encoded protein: CASLWSQGAREQYF.

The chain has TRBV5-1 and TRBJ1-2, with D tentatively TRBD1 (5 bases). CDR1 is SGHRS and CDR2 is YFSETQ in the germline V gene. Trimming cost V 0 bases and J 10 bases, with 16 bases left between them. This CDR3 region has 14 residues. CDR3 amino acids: CASSLAGPLNLYTF. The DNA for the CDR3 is TGCGCCAGCAGCTTGGCGGGACCACTAAACCTCTACACCTTC.

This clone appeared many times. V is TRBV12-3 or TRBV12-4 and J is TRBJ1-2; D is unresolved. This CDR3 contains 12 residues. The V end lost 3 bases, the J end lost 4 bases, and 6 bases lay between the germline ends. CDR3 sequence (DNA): TGTGCCAGCAGTTTTCAGACCTATGGCTACACCTTC. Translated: CASSFQTYGYTF.

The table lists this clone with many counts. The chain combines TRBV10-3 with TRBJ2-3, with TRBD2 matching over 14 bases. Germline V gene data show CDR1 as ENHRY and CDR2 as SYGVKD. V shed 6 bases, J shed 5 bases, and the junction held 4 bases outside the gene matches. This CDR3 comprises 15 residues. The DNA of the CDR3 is TGTGCCATCAGGGGGACTAGCGGGAGAATAGATACGCAGTATTTT. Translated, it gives CAIRGTSGRIDTQYF.

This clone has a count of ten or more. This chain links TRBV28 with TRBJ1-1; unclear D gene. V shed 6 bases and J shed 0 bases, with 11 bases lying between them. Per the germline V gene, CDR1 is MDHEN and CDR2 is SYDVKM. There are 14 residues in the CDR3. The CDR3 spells CASRLGGMNTEAFF. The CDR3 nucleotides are TGTGCCAGCAGGTTGGGTGGGATGAACACTGAAGCTTTCTTT.

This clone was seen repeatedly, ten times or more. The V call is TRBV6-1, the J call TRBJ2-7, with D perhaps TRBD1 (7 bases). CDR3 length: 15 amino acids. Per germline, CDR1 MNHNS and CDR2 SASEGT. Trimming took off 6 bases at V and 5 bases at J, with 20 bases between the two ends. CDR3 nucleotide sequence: TGTGCCAGCAGGCTAACCACAGGGGAGGATCACGAGCAGTACTTC. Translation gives CASRLTTGEDHEQYF.

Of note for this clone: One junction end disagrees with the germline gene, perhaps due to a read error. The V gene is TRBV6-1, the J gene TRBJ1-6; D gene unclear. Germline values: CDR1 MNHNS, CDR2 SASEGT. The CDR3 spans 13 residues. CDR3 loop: CASSEALRLPANF. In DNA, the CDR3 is TGTGCCAGCAGTGAAGCGCTTCGACTCCCCGCTAACTTT.

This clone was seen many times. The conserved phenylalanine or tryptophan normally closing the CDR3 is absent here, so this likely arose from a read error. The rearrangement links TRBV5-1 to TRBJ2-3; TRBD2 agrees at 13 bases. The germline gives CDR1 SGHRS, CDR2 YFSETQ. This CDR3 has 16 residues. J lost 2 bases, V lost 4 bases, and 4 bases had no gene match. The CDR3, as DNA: TGCGCCAGCAGCGAACTAGCGGGGGGGAACACAGATACGCAGTATCTT. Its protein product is CASSELAGGNTDTQYL.

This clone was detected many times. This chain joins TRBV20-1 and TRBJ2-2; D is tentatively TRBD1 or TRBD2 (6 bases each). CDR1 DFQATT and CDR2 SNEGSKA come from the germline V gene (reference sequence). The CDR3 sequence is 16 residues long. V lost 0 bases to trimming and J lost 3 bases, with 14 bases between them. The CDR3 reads CSARDQRGADTGELFF. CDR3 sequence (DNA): TGCAGTGCTAGAGATCAAAGGGGGGCTGACACCGGGGAGCTGTTTTTT.

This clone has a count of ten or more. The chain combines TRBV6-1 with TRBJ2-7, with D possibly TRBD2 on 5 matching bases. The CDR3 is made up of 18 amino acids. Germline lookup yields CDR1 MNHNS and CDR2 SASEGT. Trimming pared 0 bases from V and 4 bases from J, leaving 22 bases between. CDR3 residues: CASSEAMGSPNLLYEQYF. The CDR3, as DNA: TGTGCCAGCAGTGAAGCGATGGGGAGCCCGAACCTGCTTTACGAGCAGTACTTC.

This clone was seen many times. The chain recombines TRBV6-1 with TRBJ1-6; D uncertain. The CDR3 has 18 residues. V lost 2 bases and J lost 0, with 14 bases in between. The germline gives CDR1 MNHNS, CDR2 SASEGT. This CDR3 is CASSERISRRSYNSPLHF. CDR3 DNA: TGTGCCAGCAGTGAAAGAATCTCGAGACGCTCCTATAATTCACCCCTCCACTTT.

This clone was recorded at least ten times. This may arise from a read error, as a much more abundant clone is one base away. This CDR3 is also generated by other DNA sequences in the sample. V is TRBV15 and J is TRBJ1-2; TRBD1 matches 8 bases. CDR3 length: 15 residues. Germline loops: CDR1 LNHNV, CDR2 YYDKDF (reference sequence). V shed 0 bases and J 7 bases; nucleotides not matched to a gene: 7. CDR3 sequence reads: CATSRDGQGWSGYTF. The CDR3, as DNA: TGTGCCACCAGCAGAGATGGACAGGGCTGGAGTGGCTACACCTTC. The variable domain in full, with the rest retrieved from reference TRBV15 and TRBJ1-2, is DAMVIQNPRYQVTQFGKPVTLSCSQTLNHNVMYWYQQKSSQAPKLLFHYYDKDFNNEADTPDNFQSRRPNTSFCFLDIRSPGLGDTAMYLCATSRDGQGWSGYTFGSGTRLTVV.

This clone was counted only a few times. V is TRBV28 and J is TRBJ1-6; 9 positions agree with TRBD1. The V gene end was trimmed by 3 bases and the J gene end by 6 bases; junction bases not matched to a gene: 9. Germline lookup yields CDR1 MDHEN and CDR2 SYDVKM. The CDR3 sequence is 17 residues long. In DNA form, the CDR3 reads TGTGCCAGCAGTTTCCTGGACAGGGGTCTTAGTAATTCACCCCTCCACTTT. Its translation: CASSFLDRGLSNSPLHF.

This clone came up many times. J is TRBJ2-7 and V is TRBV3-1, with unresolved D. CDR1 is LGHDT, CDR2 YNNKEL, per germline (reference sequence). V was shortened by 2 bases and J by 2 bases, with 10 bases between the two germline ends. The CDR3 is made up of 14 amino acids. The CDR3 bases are TGTGCCAGCAGCCAAAATCGGGTTGCCTACGAGCAGTACTTC. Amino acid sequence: CASSQNRVAYEQYF.

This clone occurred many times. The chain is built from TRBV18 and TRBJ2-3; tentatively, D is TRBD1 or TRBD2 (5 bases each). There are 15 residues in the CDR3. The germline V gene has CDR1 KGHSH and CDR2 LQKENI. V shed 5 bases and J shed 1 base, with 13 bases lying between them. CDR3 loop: CASSLWGRGTDTQYF. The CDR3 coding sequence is TGTGCCAGCTCATTGTGGGGGAGAGGCACAGATACGCAGTATTTT.

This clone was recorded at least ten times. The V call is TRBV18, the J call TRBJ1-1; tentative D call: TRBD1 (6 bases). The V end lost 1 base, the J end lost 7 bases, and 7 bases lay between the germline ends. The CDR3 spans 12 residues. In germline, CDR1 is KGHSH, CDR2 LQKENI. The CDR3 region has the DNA TGTGCCAGCTCACCACTACAGGGTGAAGCTTTCTTT. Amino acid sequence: CASSPLQGEAFF.

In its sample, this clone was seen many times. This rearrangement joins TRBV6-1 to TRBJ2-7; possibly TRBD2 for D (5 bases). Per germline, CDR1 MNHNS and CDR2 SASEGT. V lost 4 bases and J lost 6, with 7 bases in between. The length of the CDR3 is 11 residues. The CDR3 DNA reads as TGTGCCAGCAGTGGTCGGGGCGAGCAGTACTTC. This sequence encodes CASSGRGEQYF.

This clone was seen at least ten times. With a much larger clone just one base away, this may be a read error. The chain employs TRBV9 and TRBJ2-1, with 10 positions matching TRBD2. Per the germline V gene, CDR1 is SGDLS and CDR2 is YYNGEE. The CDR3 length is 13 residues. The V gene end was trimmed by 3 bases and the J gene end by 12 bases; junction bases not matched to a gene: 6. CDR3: CASSGLAGDGQFF. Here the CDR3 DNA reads TGTGCCAGCAGCGGACTAGCGGGTGATGGGCAGTTCTTC.

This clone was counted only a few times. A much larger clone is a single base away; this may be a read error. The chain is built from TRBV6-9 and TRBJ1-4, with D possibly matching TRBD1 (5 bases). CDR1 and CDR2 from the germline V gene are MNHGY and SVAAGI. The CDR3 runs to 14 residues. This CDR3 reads CASSFGQGNEKLFF. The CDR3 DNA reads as TGTGCCAGCAGTTTTGGGCAGGGAAATGAGAAACTGTTTTTT.

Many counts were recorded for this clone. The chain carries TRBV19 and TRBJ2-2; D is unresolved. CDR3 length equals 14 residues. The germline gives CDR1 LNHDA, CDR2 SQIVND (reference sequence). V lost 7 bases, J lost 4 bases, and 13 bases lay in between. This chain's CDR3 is CASIGRLVTGELFF. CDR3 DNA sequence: TGTGCCAGTATCGGGCGTTTAGTCACCGGGGAGCTGTTTTTT.

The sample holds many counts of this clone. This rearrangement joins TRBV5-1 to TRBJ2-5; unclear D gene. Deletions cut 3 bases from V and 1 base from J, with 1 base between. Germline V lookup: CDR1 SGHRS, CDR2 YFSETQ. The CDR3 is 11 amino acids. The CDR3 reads CASSSQETQYF. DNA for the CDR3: TGCGCCAGCAGCTCCCAAGAGACCCAGTACTTC.

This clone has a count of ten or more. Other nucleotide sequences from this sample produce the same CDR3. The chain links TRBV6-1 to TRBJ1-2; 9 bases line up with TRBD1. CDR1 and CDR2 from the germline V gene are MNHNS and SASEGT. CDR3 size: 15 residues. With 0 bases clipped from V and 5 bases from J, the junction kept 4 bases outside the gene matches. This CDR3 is CASSEAGQGRYGYTF. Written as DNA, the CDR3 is TGTGCCAGCAGTGAAGCTGGACAGGGGAGGTATGGCTACACCTTC.

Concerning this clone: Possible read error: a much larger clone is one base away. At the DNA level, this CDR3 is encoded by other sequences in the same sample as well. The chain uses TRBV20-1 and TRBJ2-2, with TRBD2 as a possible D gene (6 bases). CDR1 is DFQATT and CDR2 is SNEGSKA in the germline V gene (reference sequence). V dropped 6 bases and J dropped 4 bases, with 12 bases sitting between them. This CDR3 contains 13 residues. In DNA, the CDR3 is TGCAGTGCCTTCCGGGGGAGCACCGGGGAGCTGTTTTTT. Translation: CSAFRGSTGELFF.

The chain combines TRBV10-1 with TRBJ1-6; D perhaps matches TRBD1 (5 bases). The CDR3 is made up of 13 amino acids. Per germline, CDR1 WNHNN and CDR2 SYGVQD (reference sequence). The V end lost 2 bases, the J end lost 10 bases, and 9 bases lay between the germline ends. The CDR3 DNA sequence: TGCGCCAGCAGTGAGGGGGCAGGCTCACCCCTCCACTTT. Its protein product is CASSEGAGSPLHF.

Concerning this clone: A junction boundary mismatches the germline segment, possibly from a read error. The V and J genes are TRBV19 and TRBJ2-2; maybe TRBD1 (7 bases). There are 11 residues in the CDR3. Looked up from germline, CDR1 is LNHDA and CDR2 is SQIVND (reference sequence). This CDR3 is CASQGGGELFF. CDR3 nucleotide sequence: TGTGCCAGCCAGGGGGGCGGGGAGCTGTTTTTC.

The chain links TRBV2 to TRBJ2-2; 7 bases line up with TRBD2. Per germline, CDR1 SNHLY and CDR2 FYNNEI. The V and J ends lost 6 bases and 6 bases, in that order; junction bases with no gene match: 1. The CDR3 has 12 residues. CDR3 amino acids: CASRGRAGELFF. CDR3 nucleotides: TGTGCCAGCAGGGGGAGGGCCGGGGAGCTGTTTTTT. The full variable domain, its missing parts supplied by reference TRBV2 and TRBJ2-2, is EPEVTQTPSHQVTQMGQEVILRCVPISNHLYFYWYRQILGQKVEFLVSFYNNEISEKSEIFDDQFSVERPDGSNFTLKIRSTKLEDSAMYFCASRGRAGELFFGEGSRLTVL.

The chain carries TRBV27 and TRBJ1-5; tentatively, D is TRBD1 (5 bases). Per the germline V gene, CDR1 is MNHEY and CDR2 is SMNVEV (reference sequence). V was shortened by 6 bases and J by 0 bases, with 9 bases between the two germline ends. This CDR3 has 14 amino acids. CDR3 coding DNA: TGTGCCAGCAGATTTACAGGTAGCAATCAGCCCCAGCATTTT. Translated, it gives CASRFTGSNQPQHF.

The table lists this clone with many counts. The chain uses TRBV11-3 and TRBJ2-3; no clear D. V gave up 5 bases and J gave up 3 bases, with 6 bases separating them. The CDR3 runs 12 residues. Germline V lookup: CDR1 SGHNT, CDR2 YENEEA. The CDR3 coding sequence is TGTGCCAGCAGCCCCGGGACAGATACGCAGTATTTT. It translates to CASSPGTDTQYF. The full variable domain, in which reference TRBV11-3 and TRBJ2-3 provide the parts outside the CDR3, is EAGVVQSPRYKIIEKKQPVAFWCNPISGHNTLYWYLQNLGQGPELLIRYENEEAVDDSQLPKDRFSAERLKGVDSTLKIQPAELGDSAVYLCASSPGTDTQYFGPGTRLTVL.

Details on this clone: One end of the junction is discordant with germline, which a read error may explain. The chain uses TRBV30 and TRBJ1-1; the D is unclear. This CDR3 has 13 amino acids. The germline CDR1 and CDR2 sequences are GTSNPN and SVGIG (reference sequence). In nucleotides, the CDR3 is TGTGCGTGGAGTGTTCATGCCGACACTGAAGCTTTCTTT. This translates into CAWSVHADTEAFF. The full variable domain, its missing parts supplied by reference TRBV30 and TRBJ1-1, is SQTIHQWPATLVQPVGSPLSLECTVEGTSNPNLYWYRQAAGRGLQLLFYSVGIGQISSEVPQNLSASRPQDRQFILSSKKLLLSDSGFYLCAWSVHADTEAFFGQGTRLTVV.